Following are 14 T cell receptor beta chains from one sample sequenced in a study of metastatic and nonmetastatic thyroid tumors. Not a single patient had been given any form of treatment at any point before undergoing thyroid surgery. Via MiXCR, TCRdb re-called the PCR reads. The sample holds 11,000 to 15,000 clones, less than 15% seen once. The specimen sequenced was blood. These receptors originate from a female donor with papillary thyroid cancer or a benign thyroid nodule (not recorded which). Some clones in this sample may be carry-over from other donors' samples.

This clone occurred many times. The chain uses TRBV25-1 and TRBJ2-2; 8 positions agree with TRBD1. The germline CDR1 and CDR2 sequences are MGHDK and SYGVNS. This CDR3 has 15 residues. The ends lost 5 bases at V and 0 bases at J; junction bases unmatched: 2. CDR3 DNA sequence: TGTGCCAGCAGTTTACAGGGGGCGAACACCGGGGAGCTGTTTTTT. This codes for CASSLQGANTGELFF.

In its sample, this clone was seen many times. The sample holds other DNA sequences that translate to the same CDR3. This rearrangement joins TRBV9 to TRBJ2-1; D gene uncertain. Germline CDR1 is SGDLS and CDR2 is YYNGEE. Trimming stripped 0 bases from V and 4 bases from J, with 5 bases between. The CDR3 consists of 13 residues. The CDR3 sequence: CASSVGTYNEQFF. The DNA of the CDR3 is TGTGCCAGCAGCGTAGGTACTTACAATGAGCAGTTCTTC.

CDR3 amino acids: CASSPLEGSAQPQYF. In nucleotides, the CDR3 is TGTGCCAGCAGTCCTCTCGAGGGATCGGCTCAGCCCCAGTATTTT. This sequence joins TRBV28 and TRBJ1-5; maybe TRBD2 (5 bases). With the DNA end fitting TRBJ2-3 better, the J assignment may be wrong. Per germline, CDR1 MDHEN and CDR2 SYDVKM. This CDR3 is 15 amino acids long.

This clone has a count of ten or more. This chain connects TRBV6-1 to TRBJ1-3; no reliable D call. V lost 6 bases, J lost 0 bases, and 12 bases lay in between. Germline CDR1 reads MNHNS; CDR2 reads SASEGT. The CDR3 contains 15 residues. The CDR3 DNA follows: TGTGCCAGCAGAACGATACTAGCCTCTGGAAACACCATATATTTT. As protein: CASRTILASGNTIYF.

This clone has only a few counts. One end of the junction fails to match germline, which may point to a read error. The rearrangement uses TRBV28 and TRBJ1-5; tentatively, D is TRBD1 (5 bases). CDR3 length equals 14 residues. Germline V lookup: CDR1 MDHEN, CDR2 SYDVKM. The chain's CDR3 is CATSQGPKNHPQHF. CDR3 nucleotides: TGTGCCACCAGTCAGGGTCCGAAGAATCATCCCCAGCATTTT.

This clone was counted many times. The genes are TRBV11-3 and TRBJ2-1; TRBD2 agrees at 8 bases. This CDR3 is built from 13 residues. The germline V gene encodes CDR1 SGHNT and CDR2 YENEEA. The V segment lost 5 bases and the J segment 5 bases; nucleotides outside the gene matches: 2. CDR3 DNA: TGTGCCAGCAGCCGGGGGGGAAACAATGAGCAGTTCTTC. This codes for CASSRGGNNEQFF.

Many counts were recorded for this clone. This chain links TRBV10-3 with TRBJ2-2; 13 bases are a match to TRBD2. Germline CDR1 is ENHRY and CDR2 is SYGVKD. This CDR3 is built from 19 residues. Unmatched junction bases numbered 9, after V lost 3 bases and J lost 2 bases. For the CDR3, the DNA is TGTGCCATCAGTGATCGGACTAGCGGGAGTCACCTTAACACCGGGGAGCTGTTTTTT. The encoded protein is CAISDRTSGSHLNTGELFF.

This clone was detected only a few times. The chain recombines TRBV28 with TRBJ1-2; D not resolved. CDR3 length: 11 residues. The V end lost 10 bases, the J end lost 6 bases, and 12 bases lay between the germline ends. Germline V lookup: CDR1 MDHEN, CDR2 SYDVKM. CDR3 nucleotides: TGTGCCACCAAGGCCAACGATGGCTACACCTTC. This encodes CATKANDGYTF.

By share of the sample, this clone is medium-sized. The V gene is TRBV12-3 or TRBV12-4, the J gene TRBJ2-1; TRBD2 matches at 8 bases. The CDR3 loop spans 15 amino acids. V shed 3 bases, J shed 5 bases, and the junction held 6 bases outside the gene matches. The CDR3, as DNA: TGTGCCAGCAGTTTCGGAGCGGGAGCGAACAATGAGCAGTTCTTC. Its protein product is CASSFGAGANNEQFF.

This clone was seen at least ten times. This chain connects TRBV12-3 or TRBV12-4 to TRBJ2-4, with D possibly TRBD2 on 5 matching bases. V lost 5 bases, J lost 2 bases, and 10 bases lay in between. CDR3 size: 14 residues. The CDR3 loop is CASSPSGTKNIQYF. The DNA of the CDR3 is TGTGCCAGCAGTCCTTCGGGAACCAAAAACATTCAGTACTTC.

This clone was seen only a few times. This chain links TRBV12-3 or TRBV12-4 with TRBJ1-1, with TRBD1 as a possible D gene (6 bases). With 6 bases removed from V and 5 bases from J, the gap between germline ends came to 13 bases. The CDR3 is 13 residues long. The CDR3 nucleotides read TGTGCCAGCAGATCTGGGGGGCGGACTGAAGCTTTCTTT. Encoded protein: CASRSGGRTEAFF.

This clone was detected many times. The CDR3 region is CSAIAGGNYEQYF. The CDR3 coding sequence is TGCAGTGCAATAGCGGGAGGCAACTACGAGCAGTACTTC. J is TRBJ2-7 and V is TRBV20-1; 10 bases map to TRBD2. Germline-derived CDR1 and CDR2 are DFQATT and SNEGSKA (reference sequence). J lost 3 bases, V lost 6 bases, and 5 bases had no gene match. CDR3 length: 13 amino acids.

This clone rates as medium-sized. The genes are TRBV6-1 and TRBJ2-1; weak D call: TRBD1 (6 bases). Germline-derived CDR1 and CDR2 are MNHNS and SASEGT. The CDR3 length is 16 residues. V was shortened by 2 bases and J by 3 bases, with 14 bases between the two germline ends. CDR3 in DNA: TGTGCCAGCAGTGAACTAACAGGGCGGCTCTACAATGAGCAGTTCTTC. Protein sequence: CASSELTGRLYNEQFF.

This clone was seen many times. The chain has TRBV20-1 and TRBJ2-4; 7 bases align to TRBD1. The length of the CDR3 is 12 residues. The junction had 4 bases not matched to a gene; V was cut back by 5 bases and J by 6 bases. The germline gives CDR1 DFQATT, CDR2 SNEGSKA (reference sequence). CDR3 bases: TGCAGTGCTTCAGGACAGGCAAACATTCAGTACTTC. This translates into CSASGQANIQYF.